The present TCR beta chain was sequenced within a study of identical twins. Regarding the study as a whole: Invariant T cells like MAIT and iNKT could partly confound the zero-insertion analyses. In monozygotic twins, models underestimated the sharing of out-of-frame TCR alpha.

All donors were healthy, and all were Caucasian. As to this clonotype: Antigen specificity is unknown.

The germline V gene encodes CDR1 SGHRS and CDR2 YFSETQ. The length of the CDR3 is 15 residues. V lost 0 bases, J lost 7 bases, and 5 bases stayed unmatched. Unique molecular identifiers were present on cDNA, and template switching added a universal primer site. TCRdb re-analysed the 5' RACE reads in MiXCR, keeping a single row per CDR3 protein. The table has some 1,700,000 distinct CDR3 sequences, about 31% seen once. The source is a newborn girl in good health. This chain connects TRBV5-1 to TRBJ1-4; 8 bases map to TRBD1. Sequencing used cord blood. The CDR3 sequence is CASSLVPGGFEKLFF. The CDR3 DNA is TGCGCCAGCAGCTTGGTTCCAGGGGGCTTTGAAAAACTGTTTTTT.